Below, one TCR beta chain is given with its context. Its antigen is as yet unknown. This sample includes further DNA sequences coding for the same CDR3. The PCR was carried out with 60 Vbeta primers and 13 Jbeta primers. The method was immunoSEQ multiplex PCR; TCRdb's version includes in-frame clones alone and lacks a portion of them. The sample gives 250,000 to 350,000 clones, about 80% of which show up once; about 0.3% is in the top ten. This specimen comes from a study of cytomegalovirus exposure and HLA in healthy donors. Findings and caveats of the study: Relative to the roughly 700-donor mean, N-insertions were reportedly fewer in an Asian-associated ancestry cluster in a later analysis.

Germline V gene sequence: CDR1 SGHRS, CDR2 YFSETQ. The CDR3 is 14 amino acids. The V and J ends lost 2 bases and 3 bases, in that order; junction bases with no gene match: 1. Sampled while nominally healthy, donors likely had unrecorded immune exposures. The sequenced sample consisted of PBMCs. V usage is TRBV5-1 and J usage is TRBJ1-2, with 10 nucleotides matching TRBD1. The TCR originated in a girl aged 2-10 years in good health and CMV-seronegative. The CDR3 loop reads CASSFGQGDYGYTF. The CDR3 bases are TGCGCCAGCAGCTTTGGACAGGGGGACTATGGCTACACCTTC.